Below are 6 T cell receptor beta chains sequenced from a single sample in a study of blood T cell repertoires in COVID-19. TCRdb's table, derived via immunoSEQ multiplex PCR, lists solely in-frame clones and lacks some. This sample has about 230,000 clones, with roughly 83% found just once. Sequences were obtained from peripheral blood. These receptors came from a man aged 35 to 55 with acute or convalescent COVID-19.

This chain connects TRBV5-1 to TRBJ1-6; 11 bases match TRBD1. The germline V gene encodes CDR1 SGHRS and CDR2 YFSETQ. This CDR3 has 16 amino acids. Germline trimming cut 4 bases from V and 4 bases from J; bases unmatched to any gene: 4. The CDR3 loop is CASSRDRGNYNSPLHF. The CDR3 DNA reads TGCGCCAGCAGCCGGGACAGGGGGAATTATAATTCACCCCTCCACTTT.

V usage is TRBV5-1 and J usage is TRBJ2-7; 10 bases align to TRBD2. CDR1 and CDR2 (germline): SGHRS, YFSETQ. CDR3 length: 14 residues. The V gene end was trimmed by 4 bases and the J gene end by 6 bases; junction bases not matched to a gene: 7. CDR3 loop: CASSPALAGAEQYF. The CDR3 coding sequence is TGCGCCAGCAGCCCCGCCCTAGCGGGAGCCGAGCAGTACTTC.

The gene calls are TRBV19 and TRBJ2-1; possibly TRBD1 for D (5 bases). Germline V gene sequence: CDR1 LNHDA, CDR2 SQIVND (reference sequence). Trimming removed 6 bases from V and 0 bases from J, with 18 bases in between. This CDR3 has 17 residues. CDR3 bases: TGTGCCAGTAGAACCGGAGTGGACACAAGCTCCTACAATGAGCAGTTCTTC. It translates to CASRTGVDTSSYNEQFF.

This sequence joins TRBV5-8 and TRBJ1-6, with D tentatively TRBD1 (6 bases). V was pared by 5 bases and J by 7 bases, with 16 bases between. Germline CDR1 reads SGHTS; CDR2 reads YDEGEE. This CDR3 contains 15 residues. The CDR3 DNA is TGTGCCAGCAGTCTGGGACAAACGGGCAATTCACCCCTCCACTTT. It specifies CASSLGQTGNSPLHF.

CDR3 bases: TGTGCCAGCAGCTTACAGGGGGCCGGAAAACTGTTTTTT. Its protein is CASSLQGAGKLFF. This chain joins TRBV5-8 and TRBJ1-4, with TRBD1 matching over 9 bases. The V and J ends lost 2 bases and 10 bases, in that order; junction bases with no gene match: 3. The CDR3 is 13 amino acids. Germline CDR1 reads SGHTS; CDR2 reads YDEGEE.

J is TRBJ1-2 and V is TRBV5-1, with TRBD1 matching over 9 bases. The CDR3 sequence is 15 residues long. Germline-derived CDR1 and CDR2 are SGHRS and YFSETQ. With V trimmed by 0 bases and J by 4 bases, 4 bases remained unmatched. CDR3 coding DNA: TGCGCCAGCAGCTTGGCGGACAGGGGCTTCTATGGCTACACCTTC. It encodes CASSLADRGFYGYTF. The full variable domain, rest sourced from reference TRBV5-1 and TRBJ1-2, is KAGVTQTPRYLIKTRGQQVTLSCSPISGHRSVSWYQQTPGQGLQFLFEYFSETQRNKGNFPGRFSGRQFSNSRSEMNVSTLELGDSALYLCASSLADRGFYGYTFGSGTRLTVV.